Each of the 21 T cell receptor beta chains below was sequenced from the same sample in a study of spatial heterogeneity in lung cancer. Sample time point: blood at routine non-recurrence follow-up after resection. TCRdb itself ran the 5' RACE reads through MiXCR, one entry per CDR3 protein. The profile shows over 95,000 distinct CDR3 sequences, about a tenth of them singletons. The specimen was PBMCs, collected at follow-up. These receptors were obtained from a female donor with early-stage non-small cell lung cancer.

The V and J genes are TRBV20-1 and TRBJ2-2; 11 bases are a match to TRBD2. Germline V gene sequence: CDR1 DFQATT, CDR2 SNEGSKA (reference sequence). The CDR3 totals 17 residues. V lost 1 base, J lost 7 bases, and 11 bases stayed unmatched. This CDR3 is CSARVRSTSGTGGELFF. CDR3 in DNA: TGCAGTGCTAGAGTCCGATCGACTAGCGGGACGGGCGGGGAGCTGTTTTTT.

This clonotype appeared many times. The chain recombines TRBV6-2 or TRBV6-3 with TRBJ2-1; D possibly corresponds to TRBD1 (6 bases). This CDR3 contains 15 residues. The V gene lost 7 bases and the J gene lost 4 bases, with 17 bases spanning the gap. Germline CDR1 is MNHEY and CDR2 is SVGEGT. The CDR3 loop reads CASKAHRDTYNEQFF. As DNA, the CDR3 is TGTGCCAGCAAAGCTCACAGGGACACATACAATGAGCAGTTCTTC.

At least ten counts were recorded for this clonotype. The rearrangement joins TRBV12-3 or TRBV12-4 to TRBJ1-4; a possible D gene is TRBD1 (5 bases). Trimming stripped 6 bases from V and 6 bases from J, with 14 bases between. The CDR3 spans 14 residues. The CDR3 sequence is CASSRSDSDEKLFF. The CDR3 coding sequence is TGTGCCAGCAGCCGGTCCGACAGCGATGAAAAACTGTTTTTT.

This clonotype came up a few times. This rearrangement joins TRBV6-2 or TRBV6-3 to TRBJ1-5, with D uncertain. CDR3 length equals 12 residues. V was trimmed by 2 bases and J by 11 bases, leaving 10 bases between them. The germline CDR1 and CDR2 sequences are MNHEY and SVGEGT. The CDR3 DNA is TGTGCCAGCAGTTACCGTCCGGGAGCCCAGCATTTT. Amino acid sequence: CASSYRPGAQHF.

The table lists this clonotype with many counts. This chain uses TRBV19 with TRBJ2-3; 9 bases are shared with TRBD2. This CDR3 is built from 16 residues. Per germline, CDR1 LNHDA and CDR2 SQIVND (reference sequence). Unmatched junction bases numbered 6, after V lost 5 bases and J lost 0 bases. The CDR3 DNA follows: TGTGCCAGTAGTCGGCGACTAGCGGTGAGCACAGATACGCAGTATTTT. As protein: CASSRRLAVSTDTQYF.

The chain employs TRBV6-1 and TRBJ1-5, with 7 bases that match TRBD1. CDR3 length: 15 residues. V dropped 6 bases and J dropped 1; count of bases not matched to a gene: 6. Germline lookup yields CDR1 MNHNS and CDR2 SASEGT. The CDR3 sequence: CASRTDRPSNQPQHF. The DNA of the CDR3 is TGTGCCAGCAGAACGGACAGGCCGAGCAATCAGCCCCAGCATTTT.

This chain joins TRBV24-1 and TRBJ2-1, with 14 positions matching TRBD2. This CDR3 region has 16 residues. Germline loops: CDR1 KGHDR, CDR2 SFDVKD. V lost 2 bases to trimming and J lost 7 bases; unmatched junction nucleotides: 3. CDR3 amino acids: CATSDSGLAGENEQFF. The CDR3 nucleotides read TGTGCCACCAGTGATTCGGGACTAGCGGGAGAAAATGAGCAGTTCTTC.

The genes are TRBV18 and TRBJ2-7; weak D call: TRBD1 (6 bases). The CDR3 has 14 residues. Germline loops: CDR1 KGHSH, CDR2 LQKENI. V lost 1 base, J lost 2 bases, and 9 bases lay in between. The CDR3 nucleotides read TGTGCCAGCTCACCACTAGGGACAACCTACGAGCAGTACTTC. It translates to CASSPLGTTYEQYF.

The chain's CDR3 is CASSSDRGLYNEQFF. CDR3 nucleotide sequence: TGTGCCAGCAGCTCGGACAGGGGTCTCTACAATGAGCAGTTCTTC. The V gene is TRBV7-2, the J gene TRBJ2-1, with 9 positions matching TRBD1. The V gene's germline CDR1 is SGHTA and CDR2 FQGNSA. The CDR3 extends over 15 amino acids. V lost 4 bases, J lost 3 bases, and 4 bases stayed unmatched.

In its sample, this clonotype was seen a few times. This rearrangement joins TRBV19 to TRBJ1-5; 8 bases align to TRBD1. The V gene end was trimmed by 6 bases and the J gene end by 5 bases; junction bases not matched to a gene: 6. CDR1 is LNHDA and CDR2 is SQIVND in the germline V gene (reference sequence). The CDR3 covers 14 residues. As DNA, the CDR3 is TGTGCCAGTAGACCGGGACAGGCTTATCAGCCCCAGCATTTT. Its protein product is CASRPGQAYQPQHF. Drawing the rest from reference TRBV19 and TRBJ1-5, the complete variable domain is DGGITQSPKYLFRKEGQNVTLSCEQNLNHDAMYWYRQDPGQGLRLIYYSQIVNDFQKGDIAEGYSVSREKKESFPLTVTSAQKNPTAFYLCASRPGQAYQPQHFGDGTRLSIL.

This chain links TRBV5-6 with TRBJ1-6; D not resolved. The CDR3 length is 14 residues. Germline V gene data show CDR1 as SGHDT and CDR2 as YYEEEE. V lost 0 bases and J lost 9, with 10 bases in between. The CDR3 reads CASSLGQTSSPLHF. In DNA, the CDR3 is TGTGCCAGCAGCTTGGGGCAGACGAGTTCACCCCTCCACTTT.

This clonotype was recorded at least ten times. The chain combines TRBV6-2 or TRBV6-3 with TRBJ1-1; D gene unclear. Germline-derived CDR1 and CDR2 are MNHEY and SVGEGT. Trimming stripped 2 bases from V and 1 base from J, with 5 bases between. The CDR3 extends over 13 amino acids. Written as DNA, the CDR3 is TGTGCCAGCAGTTACGGCCCGAACACTGAAGCTTTCTTT. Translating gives CASSYGPNTEAFF.

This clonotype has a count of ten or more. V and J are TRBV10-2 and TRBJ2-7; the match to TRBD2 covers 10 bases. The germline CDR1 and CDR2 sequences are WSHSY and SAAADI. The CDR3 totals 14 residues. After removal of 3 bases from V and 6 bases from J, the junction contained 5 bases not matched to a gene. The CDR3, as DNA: TGCGCCAGCAGTGACCTAGCGGGAGTTCTCGAGCAGTACGTC. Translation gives CASSDLAGVLEQYV.

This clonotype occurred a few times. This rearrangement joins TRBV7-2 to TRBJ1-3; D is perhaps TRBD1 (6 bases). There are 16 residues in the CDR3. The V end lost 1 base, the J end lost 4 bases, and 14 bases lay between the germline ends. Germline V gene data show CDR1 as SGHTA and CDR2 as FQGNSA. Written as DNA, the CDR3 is TGTGCCAGCAGCTTAGAGGCGGGGGGCGGAGGAAACACCATATATTTT. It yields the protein CASSLEAGGGGNTIYF.

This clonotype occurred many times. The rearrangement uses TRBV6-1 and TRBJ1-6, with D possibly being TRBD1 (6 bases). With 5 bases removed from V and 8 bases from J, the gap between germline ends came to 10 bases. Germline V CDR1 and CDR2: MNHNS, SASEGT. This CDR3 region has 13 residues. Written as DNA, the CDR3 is TGTGCCAGCAGTCGCCGGACAGATTCACCCCTCCACTTT. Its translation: CASSRRTDSPLHF.

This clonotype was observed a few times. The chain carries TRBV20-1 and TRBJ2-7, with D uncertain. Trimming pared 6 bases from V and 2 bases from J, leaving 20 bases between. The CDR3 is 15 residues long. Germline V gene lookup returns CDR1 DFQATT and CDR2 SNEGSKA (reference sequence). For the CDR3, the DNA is TGCAGTGCGCCCTCCCCAGAGCCCTTGACCTACGAGCAGTACTTC. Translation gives CSAPSPEPLTYEQYF.

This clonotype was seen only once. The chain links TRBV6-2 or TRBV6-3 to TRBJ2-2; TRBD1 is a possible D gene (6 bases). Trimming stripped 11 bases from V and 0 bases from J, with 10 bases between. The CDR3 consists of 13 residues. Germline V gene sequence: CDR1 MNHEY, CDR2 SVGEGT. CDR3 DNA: TGTGCCTTGGGGGACACGAACACCGGGGAGCTGTTTTTT. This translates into CALGDTNTGELFF.

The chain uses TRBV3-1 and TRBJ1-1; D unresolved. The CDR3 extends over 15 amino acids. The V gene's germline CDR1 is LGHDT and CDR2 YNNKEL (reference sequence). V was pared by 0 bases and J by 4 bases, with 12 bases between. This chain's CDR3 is CASSQEVGSSTEAFF. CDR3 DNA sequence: TGTGCCAGCAGCCAAGAGGTAGGGTCGAGCACTGAAGCTTTCTTT. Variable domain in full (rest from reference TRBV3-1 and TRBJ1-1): DTAVSQTPKYLVTQMGNDKSIKCEQNLGHDTMYWYKQDSKKFLKIMFSYNNKELIINETVPNRFSPKSPDKAHLNLHINSLELGDSAVYFCASSQEVGSSTEAFFGQGTRLTVV.

The CDR3 DNA follows: TGTGCCAGCAGGCTTCGGGACGGGAACACCGGGGAGCTGTTTTTT. Amino acid sequence: CASRLRDGNTGELFF. The J gene is TRBJ2-2, the V gene TRBV12-3 or TRBV12-4; either TRBD1 or TRBD2 may supply D (5 bases each). The CDR3 totals 15 residues. The V end lost 6 bases, the J end lost 1 base, and 12 bases lay between the germline ends.

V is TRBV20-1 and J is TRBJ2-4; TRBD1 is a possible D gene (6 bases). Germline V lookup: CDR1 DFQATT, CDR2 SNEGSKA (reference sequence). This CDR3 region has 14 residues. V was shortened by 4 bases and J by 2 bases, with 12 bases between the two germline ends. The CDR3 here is CSATRGGSKNIQYF. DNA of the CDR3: TGCAGTGCTACCAGGGGCGGGTCCAAAAACATTCAGTACTTC.

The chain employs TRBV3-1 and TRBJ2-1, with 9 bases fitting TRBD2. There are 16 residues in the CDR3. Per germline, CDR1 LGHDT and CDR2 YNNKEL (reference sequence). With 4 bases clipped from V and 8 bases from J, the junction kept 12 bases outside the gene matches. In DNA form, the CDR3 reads TGTGCCAGCAGCCGGGGGTTGTTAGCGGGAGAGTATGAGCAGTTCTTC. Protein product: CASSRGLLAGEYEQFF.